This T cell receptor beta chain was recorded in a study of breast tumors, draining lymph nodes, adjacent tissues. Findings of the study overall: Tumor and nontumor repertoires were significantly more similar in luminal-like than in basal-like breast cancer. Tumor repertoires ranked between lymph nodes and nontumor tissue in diversity, with V and J gene preferences.

Breast cancer patients provided tissue from their axillary draining lymph nodes. Germline V CDR1 and CDR2: LNHDA, SQIVND (reference sequence). V lost 5 bases and J lost 0, with 17 bases in between. This CDR3 is built from 18 residues. MiXCR was run by TCRdb on the multiplex PCR reads, yielding one entry per CDR3 protein. The top ten clones hold 4.3% of a sample with around 190,000 distinct CDR3 sequences, roughly a third of them seen once. This clonotype was found many times. Its antigen remains unknown. This clonotype originated in a female donor with breast cancer. Some clones in this sample may be carry-over from other donors' samples. The material sequenced was axillary lymph node tissue. This chain links TRBV19 with TRBJ2-6; D is tentatively TRBD1 or TRBD2 (6 bases each). For the CDR3, the DNA is TGTGCCAGTAGTCTAGGGGGGACACCCTTCTCTGGGGCCAACGTCCTGACTTTC. This gives the protein CASSLGGTPFSGANVLTF.